This T cell receptor beta chain came from a study of blood T cell repertoires in COVID-19. The wider study: Samples came from the United States, Italy and Spain, spanning acute and convalescent COVID-19. PBMCs, B-cell-depleted T cells, or T cells provided the cDNA or gDNA that made up the material.

As originally analysed: Reference gene primer amplification gave estimated nucleated cell counts. Libraries were prepared by immunoSEQ multiplex PCR; TCRdb keeps only in-frame clonotypes and omits some of them. V, J and clone size are taken as reported in that table, and D and trimming were inferred from the DNA itself. The sample gives fewer than 250,000 clones, around 89% of which show up once; roughly 5% is in the top ten. Input material: peripheral blood. This sequence was found in a middle-aged woman with acute or convalescent COVID-19.

DNA of the CDR3: TGTGCCTGGAGTCGTGGGGCCAGACAGGGTCGCAGCTCCTATAATTCACCCCTCCACTTT. Translated, it gives CAWSRGARQGRSSYNSPLHF. V and J are TRBV30 and TRBJ1-6; 7 bases line up with TRBD1. The length of the CDR3 is 20 residues. CDR1 is GTSNPN, CDR2 SVGIG, per germline (reference sequence). Trimming took 2 bases from V and 0 from J; bases not matched to a gene: 16.